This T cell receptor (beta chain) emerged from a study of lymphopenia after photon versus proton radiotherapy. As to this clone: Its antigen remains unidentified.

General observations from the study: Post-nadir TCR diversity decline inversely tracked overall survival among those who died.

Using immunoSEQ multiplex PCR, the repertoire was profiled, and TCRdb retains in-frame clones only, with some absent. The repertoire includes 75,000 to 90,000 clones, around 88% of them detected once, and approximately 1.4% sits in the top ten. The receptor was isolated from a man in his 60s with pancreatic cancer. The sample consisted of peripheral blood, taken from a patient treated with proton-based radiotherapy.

The CDR3 here is CASSNRDRATGELFF. The CDR3 DNA follows: TGTGCCAGCAGCAACCGGGACAGGGCCACCGGGGAGCTGTTTTTT. The rearrangement joins TRBV11-3 to TRBJ2-2, with TRBD1 matching over 9 bases. The CDR3 consists of 15 residues. Looked up from germline, CDR1 is SGHNT and CDR2 is YENEEA. Trimming at V came to 5 bases and at J to 4 bases, leaving 5 bases not matched to a gene.